The 15 T cell receptor beta chains in this list originate from one sample, sequenced in a study of shared clonotypes between healthy human individuals. CD45RO-negative cells were positively selected for CCR7, leaving out terminally differentiated effector memory CD45RA+ cells. The method was immunoSEQ multiplex PCR; TCRdb's version includes in-frame clones alone and lacks a portion of them. The data show hundreds of thousands of clones, with roughly 95% seen just once and approximately 0.12% held by the top ten. The sample was naive CD8+ T cells sorted from blood. Receptors were obtained from a woman in her twenties or thirties in good health.

Notes on this clone: Distinct nucleotide sequences in the sample also encode this CDR3. The rearrangement uses TRBV27 and TRBJ1-1; D remains unclear. Deletions cut 3 bases from V and 5 bases from J, with 7 bases between. The CDR3 spans 12 residues. Per the germline V gene, CDR1 is MNHEY and CDR2 is SMNVEV (reference sequence). The CDR3 region has the DNA TGTGCCAGCAGTTTGTCGGGAACTGAAGCTTTCTTT. This translates into CASSLSGTEAFF.

This clone was seen a single time. The rearrangement uses TRBV10-3 and TRBJ2-2; D call uncertain. The V gene lost 0 bases and the J gene lost 2 bases, with 16 bases spanning the gap. This CDR3 is built from 18 residues. Germline V gene data show CDR1 as ENHRY and CDR2 as SYGVKD. The CDR3 region is CAISESRISGSNTGELFF. DNA for the CDR3: TGTGCCATCAGTGAGTCACGGATTTCCGGGTCTAACACCGGGGAGCTGTTTTTT.

The gene calls are TRBV5-1 and TRBJ2-7, with 12 positions matching TRBD1. This CDR3 region has 13 residues. Trimming took 7 bases from V and 5 from J; bases not matched to a gene: 4. The germline gives CDR1 SGHRS, CDR2 YFSETQ. The CDR3 DNA is TGCGCCAGCGGGACAGGGGGCCGGAACGAGCAGTACTTC. It translates to CASGTGGRNEQYF.

In regard to this clone: This specimen includes other DNA sequences encoding the same CDR3. V and J are TRBV7-9 and TRBJ1-1; 7 bases agree with TRBD1. The V segment lost 1 base and the J segment 5 bases; nucleotides outside the gene matches: 4. CDR3 size: 14 residues. Germline CDR1 is SEHNR and CDR2 is FQNEAQ (reference sequence). CDR3 loop: CASSLVQGGTEAFF. The CDR3 DNA follows: TGTGCCAGCAGCTTAGTTCAGGGGGGGACTGAAGCTTTCTTT.

V usage is TRBV28 and J usage is TRBJ1-5; unclear D gene. V was trimmed by 6 bases and J by 0 bases, leaving 9 bases between them. The CDR3 has 14 residues. Per the germline V gene, CDR1 is MDHEN and CDR2 is SYDVKM. CDR3 loop: CASSRRNSNQPQHF. DNA for the CDR3: TGTGCCAGCAGCAGGAGAAATAGCAATCAGCCCCAGCATTTT. The full variable domain, rest sourced from reference TRBV28 and TRBJ1-5, is DVKVTQSSRYLVKRTGEKVFLECVQDMDHENMFWYRQDPGLGLRLIYFSYDVKMKEKGDIPEGYSVSREKKERFSLILESASTNQTSMYLCASSRRNSNQPQHFGDGTRLSIL.

The chain combines TRBV28 with TRBJ2-7; 7 bases fit TRBD2. Germline V gene data show CDR1 as MDHEN and CDR2 as SYDVKM. V dropped 8 bases and J dropped 7; count of bases not matched to a gene: 8. There are 12 residues in the CDR3. The DNA of the CDR3 is TGTGCCAGCTGTATGGGGGGGTTGGAGCAGTACTTC. Residues: CASCMGGLEQYF. Complete variable domain (other parts from reference TRBV28 and TRBJ2-7): DVKVTQSSRYLVKRTGEKVFLECVQDMDHENMFWYRQDPGLGLRLIYFSYDVKMKEKGDIPEGYSVSREKKERFSLILESASTNQTSMYLCASCMGGLEQYFGPGTRLTVT.

The CDR3 bases are TGTGCCAGCAGTTTTCCCGCGATGAATGAGCAGTTCTTC. The encoded protein is CASSFPAMNEQFF. The rearrangement joins TRBV27 to TRBJ2-1, with D hard to call. The V gene's germline CDR1 is MNHEY and CDR2 SMNVEV (reference sequence). The V end lost 3 bases, the J end lost 7 bases, and 10 bases lay between the germline ends. CDR3 length: 13 amino acids.

The chain uses TRBV5-4 and TRBJ2-7, with 9 bases matching TRBD2. Germline CDR1 SGHNT, CDR2 YYREEE (reference sequence). The J segment lost 5 bases and the V segment lost 2 bases, leaving 5 bases of the junction unmatched. The CDR3 loop spans 14 amino acids. CDR3 DNA sequence: TGTGCCAGCAGCTTTAGCGGGAGTAATCACGAGCAGTACTTC. Its protein is CASSFSGSNHEQYF.

The chain links TRBV7-9 to TRBJ2-7, with D unresolved. This CDR3 comprises 15 residues. In germline, CDR1 is SEHNR, CDR2 FQNEAQ (reference sequence). V was pared by 1 base and J by 1 base, with 11 bases between. CDR3 region: CASSLGGGRSYEQYF. The CDR3 DNA is TGTGCCAGCAGCTTAGGAGGCGGTAGGTCCTACGAGCAGTACTTC.

The chain links TRBV7-9 to TRBJ2-5, with D perhaps TRBD2 (6 bases). V lost 0 bases and J lost 7, with 12 bases in between. Germline lookup yields CDR1 SEHNR and CDR2 FQNEAQ (reference sequence). The CDR3 totals 14 residues. CDR3 nucleotides: TGTGCCAGCAGCTTAGCGGGAGGCGACGGGACCCAGTACTTC. Translation: CASSLAGGDGTQYF. The whole variable domain, filled in from reference TRBV7-9 and TRBJ2-5, reads DTGVSQNPRHKITKRGQNVTFRCDPISEHNRLYWYRQTLGQGPEFLTYFQNEAQLEKSRLLSDRFSAERPKGSFSTLEIQRTEQGDSAMYLCASSLAGGDGTQYFGPGTRLLVL.

V and J are TRBV4-1 and TRBJ2-7; a possible D gene is TRBD1 (6 bases). Trimming removed 0 bases at V and 6 bases at J, with 9 bases between. The CDR3 extends over 13 amino acids. CDR1 is MGHRA, CDR2 YSYEKL, per germline. CDR3 coding DNA: TGCGCCAGCAGCCAAGAATGGGGGCCCGAGCAGTACTTC. Its translation is CASSQEWGPEQYF.

The chain employs TRBV11-2 and TRBJ2-1; possibly TRBD1 or TRBD2 for D (5 bases each). Trimming removed 2 bases from V and 9 bases from J, with 17 bases in between. Germline V gene data show CDR1 as SGHAT and CDR2 as FQNNGV. The CDR3 is made up of 15 amino acids. This CDR3 reads CASSLWGNLPPEQFF. For the CDR3, the DNA is TGTGCCAGCAGCTTATGGGGGAACCTCCCACCTGAGCAGTTCTTC.

This sequence joins TRBV4-1 and TRBJ1-6; no definite D call. V gave up 0 bases and J gave up 6 bases, with 12 bases separating them. CDR3 size: 16 residues. Germline V gene sequence: CDR1 MGHRA, CDR2 YSYEKL. The DNA for the CDR3 is TGCGCCAGCAGCCAAGATCCGACCGCCGTTAATTCACCCCTCCACTTT. This sequence encodes CASSQDPTAVNSPLHF.

The chain is built from TRBV9 and TRBJ1-2; 8 bases line up with TRBD1. V lost 3 bases, J lost 0 bases, and 4 bases stayed unmatched. CDR3 length: 15 residues. Germline CDR1 SGDLS, CDR2 YYNGEE. CDR3 DNA sequence: TGTGCCAGCAGCGCCACAGGGGGAGCTAACTATGGCTACACCTTC. As protein: CASSATGGANYGYTF.

This rearrangement joins TRBV27 to TRBJ2-2, with 10 nucleotides matching TRBD2. Trimming removed 3 bases from V and 7 bases from J; junction bases left unmatched: 5. Germline V lookup: CDR1 MNHEY, CDR2 SMNVEV (reference sequence). The CDR3 contains 15 residues. This CDR3 is CASSFIAGGLGELFF. The DNA for the CDR3 is TGTGCCAGCAGTTTTATAGCGGGAGGCCTCGGGGAGCTGTTTTTT.